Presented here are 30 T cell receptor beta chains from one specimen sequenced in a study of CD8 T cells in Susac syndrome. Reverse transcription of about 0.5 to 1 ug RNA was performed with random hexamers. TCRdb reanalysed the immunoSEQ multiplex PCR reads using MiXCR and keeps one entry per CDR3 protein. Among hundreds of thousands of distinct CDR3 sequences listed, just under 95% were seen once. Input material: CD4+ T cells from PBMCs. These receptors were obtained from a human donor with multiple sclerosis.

The CDR3 sequence: CASSQESSRGRGWTEAFF. As DNA, the CDR3 is TGCGCCAGCAGCCAAGAAAGTTCCAGGGGGCGAGGATGGACTGAAGCTTTCTTT. The rearrangement uses TRBV4-1 and TRBJ1-1; TRBD1 agrees at 8 bases. The germline V gene has CDR1 MGHRA and CDR2 YSYEKL. The CDR3 is made up of 18 amino acids. The ends lost 0 bases at V and 5 bases at J; junction bases unmatched: 14.

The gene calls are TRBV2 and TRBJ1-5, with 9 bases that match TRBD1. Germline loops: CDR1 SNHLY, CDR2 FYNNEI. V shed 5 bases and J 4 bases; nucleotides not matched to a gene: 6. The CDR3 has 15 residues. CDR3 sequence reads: CASSIRDRVNQPQHF. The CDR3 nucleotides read TGTGCCAGCAGTATCCGGGACAGGGTGAATCAGCCCCAGCATTTT.

In DNA, the CDR3 is TGTGCCAGCAGTTCGGGGCTAGCGGGGTTGGAGCAGTTCTTC. Amino acid sequence: CASSSGLAGLEQFF. The chain employs TRBV12-3 or TRBV12-4 and TRBJ2-1; TRBD2 matches 9 bases. J gave up 10 bases and V 4 bases, and 8 bases lay outside the gene matches. The CDR3 runs 14 residues.

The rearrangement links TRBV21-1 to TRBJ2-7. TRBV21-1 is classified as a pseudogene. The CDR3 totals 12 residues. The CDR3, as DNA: TGTGCCAGCAACACAGGGTTCTACGAGCAGTACGTC. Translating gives CASNTGFYEQYV.

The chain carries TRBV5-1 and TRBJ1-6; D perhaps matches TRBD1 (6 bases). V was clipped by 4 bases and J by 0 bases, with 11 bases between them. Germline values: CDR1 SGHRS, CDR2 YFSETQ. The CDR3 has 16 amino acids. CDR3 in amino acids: CASSPTGSSYNSPLHF. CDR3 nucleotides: TGCGCCAGCAGCCCTACAGGGAGCTCCTATAATTCACCCCTCCACTTT.

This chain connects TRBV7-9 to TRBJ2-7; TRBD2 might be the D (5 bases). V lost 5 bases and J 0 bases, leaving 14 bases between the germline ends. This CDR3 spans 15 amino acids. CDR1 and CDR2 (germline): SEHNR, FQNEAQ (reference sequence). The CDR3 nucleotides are TGTGCCAGCAGCGGCGACCCTACTAGCTCCTACGAGCAGTACGTC. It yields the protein CASSGDPTSSYEQYV.

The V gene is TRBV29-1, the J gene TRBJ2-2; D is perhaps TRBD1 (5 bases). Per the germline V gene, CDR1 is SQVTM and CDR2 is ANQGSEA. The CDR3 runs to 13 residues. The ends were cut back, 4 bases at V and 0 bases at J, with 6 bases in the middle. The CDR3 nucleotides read TGCAGCGTTGGGGGCACGAACACCGGGGAGCTGTTTTTT. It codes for CSVGGTNTGELFF.

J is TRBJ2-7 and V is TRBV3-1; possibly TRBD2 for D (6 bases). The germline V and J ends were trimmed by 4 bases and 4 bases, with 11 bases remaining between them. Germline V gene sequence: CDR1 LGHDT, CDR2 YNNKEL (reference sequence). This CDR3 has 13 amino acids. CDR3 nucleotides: TGTGCCAGCAGCCCCGGGACTTTGTACGAGCAGTACTTC. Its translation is CASSPGTLYEQYF.

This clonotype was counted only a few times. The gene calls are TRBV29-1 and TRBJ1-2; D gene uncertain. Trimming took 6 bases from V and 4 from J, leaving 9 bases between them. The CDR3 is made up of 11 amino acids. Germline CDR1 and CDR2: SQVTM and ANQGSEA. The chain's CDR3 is CSVRTAYGYTF. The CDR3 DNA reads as TGCAGCGTCCGGACTGCCTATGGCTACACCTTC.

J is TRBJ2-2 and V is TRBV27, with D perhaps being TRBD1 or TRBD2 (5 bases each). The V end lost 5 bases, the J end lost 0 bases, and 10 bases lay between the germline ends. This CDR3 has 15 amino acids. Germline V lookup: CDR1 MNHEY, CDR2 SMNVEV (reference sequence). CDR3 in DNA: TGTGCCAGCAGTGGGGACGGCGCGAACACCGGGGAGCTGTTTTTT. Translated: CASSGDGANTGELFF.

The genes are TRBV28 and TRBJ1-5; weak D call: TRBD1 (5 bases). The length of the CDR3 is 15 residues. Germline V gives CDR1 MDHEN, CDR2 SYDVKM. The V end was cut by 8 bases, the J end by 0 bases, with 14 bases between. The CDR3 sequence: CASASTGVSNQPQHF. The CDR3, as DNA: TGTGCCAGCGCCAGCACGGGGGTTAGCAATCAGCCCCAGCATTTT.

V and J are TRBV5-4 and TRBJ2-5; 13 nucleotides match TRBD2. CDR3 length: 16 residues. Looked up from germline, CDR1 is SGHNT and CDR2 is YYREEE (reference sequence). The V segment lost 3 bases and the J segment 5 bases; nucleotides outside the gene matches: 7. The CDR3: CASSSSTSGGMETQYF. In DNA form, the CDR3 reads TGTGCCAGCAGCTCCTCGACTAGCGGGGGGATGGAGACCCAGTACTTC. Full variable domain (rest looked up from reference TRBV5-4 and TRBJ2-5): ETGVTQSPTHLIKTRGQQVTLRCSSQSGHNTVSWYQQALGQGPQFIFQYYREEENGRGNFPPRFSGLQFPNYSSELNVNALELDDSALYLCASSSSTSGGMETQYFGPGTRLLVL.

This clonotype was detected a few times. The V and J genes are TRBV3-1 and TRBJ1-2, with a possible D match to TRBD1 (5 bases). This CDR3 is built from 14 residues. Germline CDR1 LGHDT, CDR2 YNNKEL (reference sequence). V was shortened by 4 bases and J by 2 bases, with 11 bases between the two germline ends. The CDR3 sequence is CASSPGGANYGYTF. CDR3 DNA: TGTGCCAGCAGCCCCGGCGGGGCGAACTATGGCTACACCTTC. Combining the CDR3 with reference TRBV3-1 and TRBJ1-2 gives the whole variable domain DTAVSQTPKYLVTQMGNDKSIKCEQNLGHDTMYWYKQDSKKFLKIMFSYNNKELIINETVPNRFSPKSPDKAHLNLHINSLELGDSAVYFCASSPGGANYGYTFGSGTRLTVV.

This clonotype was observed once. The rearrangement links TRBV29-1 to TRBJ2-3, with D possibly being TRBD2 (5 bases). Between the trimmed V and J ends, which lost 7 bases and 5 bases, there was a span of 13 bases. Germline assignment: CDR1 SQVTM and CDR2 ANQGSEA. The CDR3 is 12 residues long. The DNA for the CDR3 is TGCAGCGGATACCGGAGGTTAGATACGCAGTATTTT. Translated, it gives CSGYRRLDTQYF.

CDR3 sequence: CASSFSSDRTFSYEQYV. The DNA of the CDR3 is TGTGCCAGCAGCTTTTCATCGGACAGGACCTTCTCCTACGAGCAGTACGTC. The V call is TRBV7-9, the J call TRBJ2-7; 7 positions agree with TRBD1. The ends lost 3 bases at V and 0 bases at J; junction bases unmatched: 11. CDR1 and CDR2 (germline): SEHNR, FQNEAQ (reference sequence). The CDR3 extends over 17 amino acids.

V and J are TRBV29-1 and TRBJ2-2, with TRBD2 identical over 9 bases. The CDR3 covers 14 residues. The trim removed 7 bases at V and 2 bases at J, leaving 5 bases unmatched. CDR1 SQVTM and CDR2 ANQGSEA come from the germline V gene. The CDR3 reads CSAAGGPNTGELFF. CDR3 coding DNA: TGCAGCGCGGCGGGGGGGCCTAACACCGGGGAGCTGTTTTTT.

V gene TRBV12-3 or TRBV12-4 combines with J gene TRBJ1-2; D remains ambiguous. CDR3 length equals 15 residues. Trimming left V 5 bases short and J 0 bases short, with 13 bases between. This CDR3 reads CASSRGVPANYGYTF. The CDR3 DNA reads TGTGCCAGCAGTCGAGGAGTTCCTGCTAACTATGGCTACACCTTC.

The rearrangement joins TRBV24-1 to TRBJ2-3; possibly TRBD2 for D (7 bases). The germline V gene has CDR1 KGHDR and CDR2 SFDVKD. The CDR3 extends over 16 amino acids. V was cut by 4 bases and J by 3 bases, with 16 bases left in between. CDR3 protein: CATSDSGGGGTDTQYF. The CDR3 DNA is TGTGCCACCAGTGACTCCGGGGGCGGGGGAACAGATACGCAGTATTTT.

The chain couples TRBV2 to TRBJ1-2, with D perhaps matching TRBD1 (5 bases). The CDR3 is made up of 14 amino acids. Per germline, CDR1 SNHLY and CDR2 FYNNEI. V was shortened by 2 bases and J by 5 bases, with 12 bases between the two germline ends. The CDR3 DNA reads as TGTGCCAGCAGTGAAAGGCAGGGACGATATGGCTACACCTTC. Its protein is CASSERQGRYGYTF.

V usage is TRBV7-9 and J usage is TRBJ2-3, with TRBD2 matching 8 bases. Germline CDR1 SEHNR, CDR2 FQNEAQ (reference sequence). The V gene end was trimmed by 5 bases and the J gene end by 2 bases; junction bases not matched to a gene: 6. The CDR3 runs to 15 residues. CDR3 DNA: TGTGCCAGCAGCCTACTAGCGGCCCCCACAGATACGCAGTATTTT. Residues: CASSLLAAPTDTQYF.

DNA for the CDR3: TGCAGCGTTGAGAGAGGCACAGCTGCTGGCTACACCTTC. It specifies CSVERGTAAGYTF. The J gene is TRBJ1-2, the V gene TRBV29-1; D not resolved. Trimming stripped 3 bases from V and 7 bases from J, with 15 bases between. CDR1 and CDR2 from the germline V gene are SQVTM and ANQGSEA. The CDR3 spans 13 residues.

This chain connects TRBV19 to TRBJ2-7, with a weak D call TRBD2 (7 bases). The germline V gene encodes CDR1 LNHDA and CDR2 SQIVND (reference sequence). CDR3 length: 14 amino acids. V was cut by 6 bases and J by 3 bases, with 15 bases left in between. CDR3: CASSPGGPNYEQYF. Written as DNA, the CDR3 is TGTGCCAGTAGCCCCGGGGGGCCAAACTACGAGCAGTACTTC.

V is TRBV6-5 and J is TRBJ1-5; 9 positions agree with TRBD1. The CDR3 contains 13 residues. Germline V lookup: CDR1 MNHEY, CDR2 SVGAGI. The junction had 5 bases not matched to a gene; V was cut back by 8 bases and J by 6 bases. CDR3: CASGTGLSQPQHF. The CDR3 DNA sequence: TGTGCCAGCGGGACAGGGTTAAGTCAGCCCCAGCATTTT.

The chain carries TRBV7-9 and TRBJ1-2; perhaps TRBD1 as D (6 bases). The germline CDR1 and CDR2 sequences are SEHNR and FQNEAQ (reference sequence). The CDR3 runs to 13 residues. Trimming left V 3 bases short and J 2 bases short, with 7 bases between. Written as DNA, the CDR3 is TGTGCCAGCAGCTTCCAGGGGAACTATGGCTACACCTTC. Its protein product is CASSFQGNYGYTF.

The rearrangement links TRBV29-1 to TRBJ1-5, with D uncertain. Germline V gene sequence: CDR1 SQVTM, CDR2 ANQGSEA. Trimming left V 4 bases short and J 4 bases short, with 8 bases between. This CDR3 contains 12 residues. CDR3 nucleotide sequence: TGCAGCGTTGGGGTAGGGAATCAGCCCCAGCATTTT. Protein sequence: CSVGVGNQPQHF.

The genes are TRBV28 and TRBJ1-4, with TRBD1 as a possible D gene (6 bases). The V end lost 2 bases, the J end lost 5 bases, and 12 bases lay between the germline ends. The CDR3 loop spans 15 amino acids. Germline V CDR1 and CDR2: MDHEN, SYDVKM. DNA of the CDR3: TGTGCCAGCAGTTTACCGACAGGAGGAAATGAAAAACTGTTTTTT. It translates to CASSLPTGGNEKLFF. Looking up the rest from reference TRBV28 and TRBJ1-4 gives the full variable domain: DVKVTQSSRYLVKRTGEKVFLECVQDMDHENMFWYRQDPGLGLRLIYFSYDVKMKEKGDIPEGYSVSREKKERFSLILESASTNQTSMYLCASSLPTGGNEKLFFGSGTQLSVL.

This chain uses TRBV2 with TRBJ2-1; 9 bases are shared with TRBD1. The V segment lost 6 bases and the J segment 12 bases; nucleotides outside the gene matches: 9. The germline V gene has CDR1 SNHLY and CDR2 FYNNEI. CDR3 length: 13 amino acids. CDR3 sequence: CASRGQGWSGQFF. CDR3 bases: TGTGCCAGCAGGGGACAGGGATGGTCAGGGCAGTTCTTC.

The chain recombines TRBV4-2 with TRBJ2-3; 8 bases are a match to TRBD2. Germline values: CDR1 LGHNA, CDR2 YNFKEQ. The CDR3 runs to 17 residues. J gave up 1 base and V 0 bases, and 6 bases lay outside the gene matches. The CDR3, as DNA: TGTGCCAGCAGCCAAGATGTAGGTAGCGGGGGCACAGATACGCAGTATTTT. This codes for CASSQDVGSGGTDTQYF.

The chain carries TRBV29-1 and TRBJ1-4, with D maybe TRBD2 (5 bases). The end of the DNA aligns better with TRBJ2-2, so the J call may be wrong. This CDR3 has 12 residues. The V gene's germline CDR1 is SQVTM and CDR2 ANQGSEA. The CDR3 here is CSVAEPQRELFF. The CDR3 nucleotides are TGCAGCGTAGCGGAGCCACAACGGGAGCTGTTTTTT.

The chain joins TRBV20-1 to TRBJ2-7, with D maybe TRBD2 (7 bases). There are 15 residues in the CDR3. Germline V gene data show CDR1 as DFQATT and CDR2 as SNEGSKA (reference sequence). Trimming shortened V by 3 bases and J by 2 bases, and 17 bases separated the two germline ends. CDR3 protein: CSARGGGTRPYEQYF. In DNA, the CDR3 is TGCAGTGCTAGGGGGGGAGGGACAAGACCCTACGAGCAGTACTTC.